These T cell receptor beta chains were read from a single sample in a study of cytomegalovirus exposure and HLA in healthy donors. Only in-frame clones appear in the TCRdb table, and some are missing; sequencing was by immunoSEQ multiplex PCR. The sample includes about 90,000 clones, about 80% seen only once; the top ten take roughly 0.6%. Sequenced: PBMCs. Receptor source: a man aged 25 to 45 in good health and CMV-seronegative. Both conserved end residues are part of each CDR3. D genes are given only for firm matches. Clone size, where shown, is once, few, many, or a class for clones that have expanded.

D gene	V gene	J gene	clone size	CDR3 protein	CDR3 DNA
-	TRBV27	TRBJ1-6	-	CASSWEGGRDSPLHF	TGTGCCAGCAGTTGGGAGGGGGGGCGGGATTCACCCCTCCACTTT
-	TRBV18	TRBJ2-1	-	CASSPERASYNEQFF	TGTGCCAGCTCACCGGAGCGAGCCTCCTACAATGAGCAGTTCTTC
TRBD1	TRBV7-9	TRBJ2-2	-	CASSLGTGTGDTGELFF	TGTGCCAGCAGCTTAGGTACCGGGACAGGGGACACCGGGGAGCTGTTTTTT
-	TRBV6-5	TRBJ2-5	-	CASSSPAGGEQYF	TGTGCCAGCAGTTCCCCGGCCGGGGGAGAGCAGTACTTC
-	TRBV5-1	TRBJ2-2	-	CASSSPRVYGGVNTGELFF	TGCGCCAGCAGCTCACCCAGGGTATACGGCGGGGTTAACACCGGGGAGCTGTTTTTT
-	TRBV5-6	TRBJ1-2	-	CASSPDSNYGYTF	TGTGCCAGCAGCCCGGACAGTAACTATGGCTACACCTTC
-	TRBV19	TRBJ2-2	-	CASSIGQVNTGELFF	TGTGCCAGTAGTATAGGGCAAGTAAACACCGGGGAGCTGTTTTTT
TRBD1	TRBV29-1	TRBJ1-1	-	CSVEETGVGTEAFF	TGCAGCGTTGAAGAGACAGGGGTAGGCACTGAAGCTTTCTTT
-	TRBV5-5	TRBJ1-3	-	CASSLLTVGNTIYF	TGTGCCAGCAGCTTGCTGACTGTTGGAAACACCATATATTTT
TRBD2	TRBV9	TRBJ2-1	-	CASSVGPASGGTYNEQFF	TGTGCCAGCAGCGTAGGACCCGCTAGCGGGGGGACCTACAATGAGCAGTTCTTC
TRBD1	TRBV2	TRBJ2-1	few	CASSEEQGVGEQFF	TGTGCCAGCAGTGAAGAGCAGGGGGTGGGTGAGCAGTTCTTC
-	TRBV19	TRBJ1-2	once	CASSIGAGLEIYGYTF	TGTGCCAGTAGTATAGGGGCAGGGCTGGAGATCTATGGCTACACCTTC
TRBD1	TRBV7-9	TRBJ2-4	-	CASSQAQGSKNIQYF	TGTGCCAGCAGCCAGGCACAGGGGAGCAAAAACATTCAGTACTTC
TRBD2	TRBV5-1	TRBJ2-5	-	CASLTGTSGSGEETQYF	TGCGCCAGTCTTACCGGGACTAGCGGGAGTGGGGAAGAGACCCAGTACTTC
-	TRBV6-1	TRBJ2-5	-	CASSEQQETQYF	TGTGCCAGCAGTGAACAGCAAGAGACCCAGTACTTC
-	TRBV7-9	TRBJ1-3	-	CASSQVGELGGNTIYF	TGTGCCAGCAGCCAAGTCGGGGAATTAGGTGGAAACACCATATATTTT
-	TRBV6-5	TRBJ1-2	few	CASSYLTGGAFYGYTF	TGTGCCAGCAGTTACTTGACAGGCGGCGCCTTCTATGGCTACACCTTC
-	TRBV6-5	TRBJ1-1	-	CASSYGAGDTEAFF	TGTGCCAGCAGTTATGGAGCCGGGGACACTGAAGCTTTCTTT
TRBD1	TRBV7-7	TRBJ2-5	-	CASSSRFRTGEETQYF	TGTGCCAGCAGCTCACGATTTCGGACAGGGGAAGAGACCCAGTACTTC
-	TRBV5-6	TRBJ2-5	once	CASSSFLRTEETQYF	TGTGCCAGCAGCTCGTTTCTTCGGACAGAAGAGACCCAGTACTTC
-	TRBV5-8	TRBJ2-1	-	CASSEWGRTYNEQFF	TGTGCCAGCAGCGAATGGGGGCGGACCTACAATGAGCAGTTCTTC
-	TRBV4-1	TRBJ1-5	-	CASSPQVAGTRNQPQHF	TGCGCCAGCAGCCCACAAGTCGCGGGGACGAGGAATCAGCCCCAGCATTTT
TRBD1	TRBV4-1	TRBJ2-5	-	CASSVGDRGYQETQYF	TGCGCCAGCAGCGTAGGGGACAGGGGCTACCAAGAGACCCAGTACTTC